The 3 T cell receptor beta chains reported below all come from one sample, sequenced in a study of tumor and adjacent non-tumor tissue in lung cancer. Three rounds of nested PCR, following a modified ARM-PCR protocol, produced the TCRbeta library. TCRdb called the multiplex PCR reads again in MiXCR, with one record for every CDR3 protein. The sample lists tens of thousands of distinct CDR3 sequences; approximately 82% were seen once. RNA was extracted from bulk tissue without any cell sorting. More than 3 cm separated this lung sample from the edge of the tumor. The sequenced sample was distant non-tumor lung tissue. Receptor source: a man between 65 and 85 years old with non-small cell lung cancer.

Comments on this clonotype: This may arise from a read error, as a much more abundant clone is one base away. V is TRBV5-4 and J is TRBJ2-2, with TRBD2 identical over 10 bases. Germline V CDR1 and CDR2: SGHNT, YYREEE (reference sequence). This CDR3 is built from 15 residues. The CDR3: CASSFLAGDTGKLFF. CDR3 sequence (DNA): TGTGCCAGCAGCTTCCTAGCGGGAGACACCGGGAAGCTGTTTTTT. The full variable domain, in which reference TRBV5-4 and TRBJ2-2 provide the parts outside the CDR3, is ETGVTQSPTHLIKTRGQQVTLRCSSQSGHNTVSWYQQALGQGPQFIFQYYREEENGRGNFPPRFSGLQFPNYSSELNVNALELDDSALYLCASSFLAGDTGKLFFGEGSRLTVL.

With respect to this clonotype: A much larger clone lies one base from this, so it may be a read error. The chain links TRBV20-1 to TRBJ2-1; D remains ambiguous. Trimming pared 0 bases from V and 8 bases from J, leaving 17 bases between. The CDR3 is made up of 15 amino acids. CDR1 and CDR2 (germline): DFQATT, SNEGSKA (reference sequence). CDR3 coding DNA: TGCAGTGCTAGAGACCCCGCCCGGACCAGCGATGAGCAGTTCTTC. Encoded protein: CSARDPARTSDEQFF.

This clonotype was seen a single time. One junction end disagrees with the germline gene, perhaps due to a read error. The rearrangement joins TRBV5-5 to TRBJ2-7; the D gene is possibly TRBD1 (6 bases). Germline V gene lookup returns CDR1 SGHKS and CDR2 YYEKEE (reference sequence). This CDR3 contains 16 residues. CDR3 residues: CDSSLAVTGDTYELYF. The CDR3 DNA sequence: TGTGACAGCAGCTTGGCCGTGACCGGGGACACCTACGAGCTGTACTTC.